These T cell receptor beta chains were read from a single sample in a study of cytomegalovirus exposure and HLA in healthy donors. Profiled with immunoSEQ multiplex PCR; TCRdb holds only in-frame clones, not every one. In the table there are about 150,000 clones, over 75% of which are singletons. The sample was PBMCs. These receptors came from a woman aged 50 to 65 in good health and CMV-seropositive. Both conserved end residues are part of each CDR3. The D gene is left open where the match is weak. Clone size, where shown, is once, few, many, or a class for clones that have expanded.

v_call,clone_size,d_call,j_call,cdr3_aa,cdr3_nt
TRBV15,NA,NA,TRBJ1-3,CATSHGGSSGNTIYF,TGTGCCACCTCCCACGGCGGCAGCTCTGGAAACACCATATATTTT
TRBV6-1,few,TRBD2,TRBJ2-2,CASSDGTSTGELFF,TGTGCCAGCAGTGACGGGACTAGCACCGGGGAGCTGTTTTTT
TRBV18,NA,TRBD2,TRBJ2-1,CASSQRTSAYNEQFF,TGTGCCAGCTCACAGCGGACTAGCGCCTACAATGAGCAGTTCTTC
TRBV6-1,NA,NA,TRBJ1-1,CAISLAASTEAFF,TGTGCCATCTCACTGGCGGCGTCCACTGAAGCTTTCTTT
TRBV6-1,once,TRBD2,TRBJ2-1,CASSRAGGAYNEQFF,TGTGCCAGCAGTCGAGCGGGAGGGGCCTACAATGAGCAGTTCTTC
TRBV21-1,NA,NA,TRBJ2-1,CASMVAGEVYNEQFF,TGTGCCAGCATGGTAGCGGGAGAGGTATACAATGAGCAGTTCTTC
TRBV15,NA,NA,TRBJ1-2,CATSRRVRGSVGYTF,TGTGCCACCAGCAGGCGTGTAAGGGGCTCGGTTGGCTACACCTTC
TRBV4-3,few,NA,TRBJ1-4,CASSQATGDGEKLFF,TGCGCCAGCAGCCAGGCCACAGGAGATGGAGAAAAACTGTTTTTT
TRBV28,NA,NA,TRBJ1-5,CASIGGADNQPQHF,TGTGCCAGCATTGGGGGCGCAGACAATCAGCCCCAGCATTTT
TRBV5-5,NA,NA,TRBJ2-5,CASSQPSGVQGETQYF,TGTGCCAGCAGCCAACCTTCCGGGGTACAGGGAGAGACCCAGTACTTC
TRBV15,NA,TRBD1,TRBJ1-6,CATSRDPGQPNSPLHF,TGTGCCACCAGCAGAGACCCGGGACAGCCTAATTCACCCCTCCACTTT
TRBV5-6,NA,TRBD2,TRBJ2-1,CASSLTGGLTLGQFF,TGTGCCAGCAGCCTGACGGGGGGGCTGACTCTTGGGCAGTTCTTC
TRBV28,NA,TRBD2,TRBJ2-5,CASSSGGVGEETQYF,TGTGCCAGCAGTTCCGGGGGGGTGGGAGAGGAGACCCAGTACTTC
TRBV28,NA,TRBD1,TRBJ1-2,CASSLGGADYGYTF,TGTGCCAGCAGCCTAGGGGGCGCTGACTATGGCTACACCTTC
TRBV18,NA,TRBD1,TRBJ1-2,CASSPLLGPGQGYGYTF,TGTGCCAGCTCACCACTTCTTGGTCCGGGACAGGGATATGGCTACACCTTC
TRBV5-8,NA,TRBD1,TRBJ2-1,CASSERTGYNEQFF,TGTGCCAGCAGCGAGAGGACAGGGTATAATGAGCAGTTCTTC
TRBV28,NA,NA,TRBJ2-2,CASPSGAGELFF,TGTGCCAGCCCATCGGGGGCCGGGGAGCTGTTTTTT
TRBV18,NA,TRBD1,TRBJ2-7,CASSTGVEQYF,TGTGCCAGCTCTACAGGGGTAGAGCAGTACTTC
TRBV28,NA,TRBD1,TRBJ1-2,CASSFPPGQGPLGYTF,TGTGCCAGCAGTTTCCCCCCGGGACAGGGGCCCCTCGGCTACACCTTC
TRBV9,NA,TRBD1,TRBJ1-2,CASSASQDRSYGYTF,TGTGCCAGCAGCGCTTCTCAGGACAGGTCCTATGGCTACACCTTC
TRBV9,NA,TRBD1,TRBJ1-6,CASAPQGASSPLHF,TGTGCCAGCGCCCCGCAGGGGGCAAGCTCACCCCTCCACTTT
TRBV5-1,NA,NA,TRBJ2-5,CASSLSGLNRETQYF,TGCGCCAGCAGCTTAAGCGGTCTCAATAGGGAGACCCAGTACTTC
TRBV19,NA,TRBD1,TRBJ1-1,CASSINRGGEAFF,TGTGCCAGTAGTATCAACAGGGGGGGTGAAGCTTTCTTT
TRBV7-9,few,TRBD1,TRBJ1-2,CSSSSAGGGYTF,TGTTCCAGCAGCTCCGCAGGGGGCGGCTACACCTTC
TRBV5-1,NA,NA,TRBJ2-1,CASSLAGAQADNEQFF,TGCGCCAGCAGCTTGGCTGGCGCGCAGGCTGACAATGAGCAGTTCTTC
TRBV28,NA,NA,TRBJ2-7,CASRWGGPAYEQYF,TGTGCCAGCAGATGGGGGGGCCCTGCCTATGAGCAGTACTTC
TRBV18,NA,TRBD1,TRBJ2-5,CASSPRDRDQETQYF,TGTGCCAGCTCACCCCGTGACAGGGATCAAGAGACCCAGTACTTC
TRBV2,NA,TRBD1,TRBJ2-1,CASSLPGQGLNEQFF,TGTGCCAGCAGTTTACCGGGACAGGGTCTGAATGAGCAGTTCTTC
TRBV4-2,NA,TRBD2,TRBJ2-3,CASSQDSLAGGRVDTQYF,TGTGCCAGCAGCCAAGATAGCCTAGCGGGGGGGCGGGTAGATACGCAGTATTTT
TRBV5-4,NA,NA,TRBJ2-5,CASSLDAQDGETQYF,TGTGCCAGCAGCTTGGACGCACAGGATGGAGAGACCCAGTACTTC